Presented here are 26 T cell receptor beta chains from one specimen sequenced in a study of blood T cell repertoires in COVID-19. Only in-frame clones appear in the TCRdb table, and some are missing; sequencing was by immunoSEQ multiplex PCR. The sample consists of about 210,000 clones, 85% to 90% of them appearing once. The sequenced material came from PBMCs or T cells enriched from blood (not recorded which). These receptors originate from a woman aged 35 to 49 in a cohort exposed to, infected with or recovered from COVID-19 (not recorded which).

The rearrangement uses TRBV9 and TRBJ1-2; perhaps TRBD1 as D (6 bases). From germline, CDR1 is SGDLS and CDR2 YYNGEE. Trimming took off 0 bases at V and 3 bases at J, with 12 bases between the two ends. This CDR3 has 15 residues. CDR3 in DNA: TGTGCCAGCAGCGTAGATCAGGGGAGTCACTATGGCTACACCTTC. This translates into CASSVDQGSHYGYTF.

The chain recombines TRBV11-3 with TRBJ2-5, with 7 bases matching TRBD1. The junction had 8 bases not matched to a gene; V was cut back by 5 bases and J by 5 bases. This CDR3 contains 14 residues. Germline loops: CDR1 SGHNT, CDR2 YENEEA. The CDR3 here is CASSRGTAQETQYF. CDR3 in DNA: TGTGCCAGCAGCCGAGGGACAGCCCAGGAGACCCAGTACTTC. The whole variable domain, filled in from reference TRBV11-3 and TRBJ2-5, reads EAGVVQSPRYKIIEKKQPVAFWCNPISGHNTLYWYLQNLGQGPELLIRYENEEAVDDSQLPKDRFSAERLKGVDSTLKIQPAELGDSAVYLCASSRGTAQETQYFGPGTRLLVL.

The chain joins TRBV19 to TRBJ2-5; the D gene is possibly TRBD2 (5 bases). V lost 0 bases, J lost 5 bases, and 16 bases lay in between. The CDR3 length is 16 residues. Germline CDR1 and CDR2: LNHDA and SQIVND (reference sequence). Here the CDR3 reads CASSIEGRRGLETQYF. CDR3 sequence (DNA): TGTGCCAGTAGTATAGAAGGCAGAAGAGGGTTGGAGACCCAGTACTTC. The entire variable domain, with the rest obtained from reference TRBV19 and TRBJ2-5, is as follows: DGGITQSPKYLFRKEGQNVTLSCEQNLNHDAMYWYRQDPGQGLRLIYYSQIVNDFQKGDIAEGYSVSREKKESFPLTVTSAQKNPTAFYLCASSIEGRRGLETQYFGPGTRLLVL.

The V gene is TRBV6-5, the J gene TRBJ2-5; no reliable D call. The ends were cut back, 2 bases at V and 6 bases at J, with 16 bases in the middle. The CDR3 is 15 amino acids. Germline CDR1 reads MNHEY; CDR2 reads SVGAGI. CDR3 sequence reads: CASSYGPANKQTQYF. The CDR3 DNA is TGTGCCAGCAGTTACGGCCCAGCGAACAAGCAGACCCAGTACTTC.

The CDR3 reads CASSLGQASGNTIYF. The CDR3 DNA reads TGTGCCAGCAGCTTGGGACAGGCCTCTGGAAACACCATATATTTT. This chain links TRBV5-5 with TRBJ1-3, with a weak D call TRBD1 (6 bases). Per germline, CDR1 SGHKS and CDR2 YYEKEE (reference sequence). The V end was cut by 0 bases, the J end by 0 bases, with 7 bases between. The CDR3 runs to 15 residues.

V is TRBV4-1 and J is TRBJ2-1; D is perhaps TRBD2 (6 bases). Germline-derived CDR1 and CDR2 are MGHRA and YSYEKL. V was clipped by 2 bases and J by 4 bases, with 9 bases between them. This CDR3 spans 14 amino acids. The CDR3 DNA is TGCGCCAGCAGCCAACCGGGACTTTACAATGAGCAGTTCTTC. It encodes CASSQPGLYNEQFF.

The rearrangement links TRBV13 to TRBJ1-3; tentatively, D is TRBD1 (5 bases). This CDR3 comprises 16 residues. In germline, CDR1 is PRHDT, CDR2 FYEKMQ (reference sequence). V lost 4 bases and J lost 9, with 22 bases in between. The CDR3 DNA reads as TGTGCCAGCAGCTCTAGAGATTATGGGGCCGGTCCCACCATATATTTT. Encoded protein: CASSSRDYGAGPTIYF.

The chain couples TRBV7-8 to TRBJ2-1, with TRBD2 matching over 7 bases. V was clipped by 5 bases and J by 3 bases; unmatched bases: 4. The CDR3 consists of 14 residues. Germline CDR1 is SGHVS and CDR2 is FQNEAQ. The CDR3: CASSPGTIYNEQFF. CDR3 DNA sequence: TGTGCCAGCAGCCCTGGGACTATCTACAATGAGCAGTTCTTC.

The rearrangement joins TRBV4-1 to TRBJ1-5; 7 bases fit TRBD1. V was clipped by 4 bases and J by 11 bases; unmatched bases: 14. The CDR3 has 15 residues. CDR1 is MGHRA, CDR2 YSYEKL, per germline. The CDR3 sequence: CASSPSDRDRLAQHF. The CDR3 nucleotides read TGCGCCAGCAGCCCATCAGACAGGGATAGATTAGCCCAGCATTTT.

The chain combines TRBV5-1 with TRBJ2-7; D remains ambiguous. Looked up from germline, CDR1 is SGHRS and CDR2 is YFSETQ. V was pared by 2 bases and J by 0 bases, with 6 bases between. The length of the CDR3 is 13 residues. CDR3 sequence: CASSFTASYEQYF. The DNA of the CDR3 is TGCGCCAGCAGCTTCACAGCCTCCTACGAGCAGTACTTC.

Here the CDR3 reads CASSLTSYEQYF. In DNA form, the CDR3 reads TGTGCCAGCAGTTTAACTAGCTACGAGCAGTACTTC. The V gene is TRBV12-3 or TRBV12-4, the J gene TRBJ2-7, with TRBD2 as a possible D gene (5 bases). V was clipped by 2 bases and J by 3 bases, with 5 bases between them. The CDR3 has 12 amino acids.

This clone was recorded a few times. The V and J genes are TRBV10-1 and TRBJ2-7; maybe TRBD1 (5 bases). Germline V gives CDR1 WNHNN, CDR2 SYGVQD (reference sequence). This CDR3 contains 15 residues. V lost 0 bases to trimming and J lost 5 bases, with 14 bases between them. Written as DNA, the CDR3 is TGCGCCAGCAGTGAGTCGAGTGAATGGGGCCACGAGCAGTACTTC. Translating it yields CASSESSEWGHEQYF.

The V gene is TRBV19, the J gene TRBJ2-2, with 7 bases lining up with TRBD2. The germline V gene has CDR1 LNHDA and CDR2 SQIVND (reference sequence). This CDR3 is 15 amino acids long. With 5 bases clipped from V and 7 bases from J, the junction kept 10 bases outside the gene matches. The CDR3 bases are TGTGCCAGTAGTCCCCGCCGGACTAGTGGCGGGGAGCTGTTTTTT. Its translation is CASSPRRTSGGELFF.

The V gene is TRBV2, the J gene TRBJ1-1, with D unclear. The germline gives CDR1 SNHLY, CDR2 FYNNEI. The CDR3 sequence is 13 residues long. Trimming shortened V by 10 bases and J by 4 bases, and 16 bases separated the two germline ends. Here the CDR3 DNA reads TGTGCCACCCGAGGCATCCGAGGCACTGAAGCTTTCTTT. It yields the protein CATRGIRGTEAFF.

CDR3 in amino acids: CASSPAGGVMGGELFF. The CDR3 DNA follows: TGTGCCAGCAGCCCAGCGGGTGGCGTGATGGGCGGGGAGCTGTTTTTT. The chain joins TRBV5-6 to TRBJ2-2; TRBD2 might be the D (6 bases). This CDR3 is built from 16 residues. Germline V gene lookup returns CDR1 SGHDT and CDR2 YYEEEE. The V gene lost 4 bases and the J gene lost 7 bases, with 20 bases spanning the gap.

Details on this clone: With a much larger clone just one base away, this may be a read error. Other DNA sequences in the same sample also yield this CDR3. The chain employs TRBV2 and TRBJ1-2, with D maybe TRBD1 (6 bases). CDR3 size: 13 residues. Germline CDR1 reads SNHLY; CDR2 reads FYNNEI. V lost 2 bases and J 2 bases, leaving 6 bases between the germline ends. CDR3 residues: CASSETGNYGYTF. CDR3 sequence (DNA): TGTGCCAGCAGTGAAACAGGGAACTATGGCTACACCTTC.

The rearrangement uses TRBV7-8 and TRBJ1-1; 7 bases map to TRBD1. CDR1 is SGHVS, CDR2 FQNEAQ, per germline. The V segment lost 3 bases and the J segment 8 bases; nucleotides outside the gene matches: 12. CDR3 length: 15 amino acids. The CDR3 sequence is CASSFGTAEKREAFF. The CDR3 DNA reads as TGTGCCAGCAGCTTCGGGACAGCGGAGAAACGAGAAGCTTTCTTT.

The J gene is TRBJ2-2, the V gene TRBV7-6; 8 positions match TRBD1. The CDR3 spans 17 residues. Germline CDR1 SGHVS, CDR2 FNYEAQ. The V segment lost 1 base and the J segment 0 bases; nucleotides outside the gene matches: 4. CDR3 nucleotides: TGTGCCAGCAGCTTAGGCCAGGGACAGGCGAACACCGGGGAGCTGTTTTTT. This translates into CASSLGQGQANTGELFF. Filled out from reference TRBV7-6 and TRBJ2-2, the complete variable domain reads GAGVSQSPRYKVTKRGQDVALRCDPISGHVSLYWYRQALGQGPEFLTYFNYEAQQDKSGLPNDRFSAERPEGSISTLTIQRTEQRDSAMYRCASSLGQGQANTGELFFGEGSRLTVL.

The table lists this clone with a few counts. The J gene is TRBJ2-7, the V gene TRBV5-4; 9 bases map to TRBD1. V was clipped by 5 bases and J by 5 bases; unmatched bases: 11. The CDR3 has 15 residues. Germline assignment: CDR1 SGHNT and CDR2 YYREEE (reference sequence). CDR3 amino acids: CASRIWDRVLHEQYF. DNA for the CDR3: TGTGCCAGCAGAATATGGGACAGGGTTCTCCACGAGCAGTACTTC.

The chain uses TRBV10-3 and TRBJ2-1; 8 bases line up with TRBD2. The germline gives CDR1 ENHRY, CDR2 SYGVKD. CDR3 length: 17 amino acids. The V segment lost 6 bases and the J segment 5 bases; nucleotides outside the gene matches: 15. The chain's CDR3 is CAIRPGLEGGLDNEQFF. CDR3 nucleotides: TGTGCCATCAGGCCGGGACTAGAAGGGGGACTCGACAATGAGCAGTTCTTC.

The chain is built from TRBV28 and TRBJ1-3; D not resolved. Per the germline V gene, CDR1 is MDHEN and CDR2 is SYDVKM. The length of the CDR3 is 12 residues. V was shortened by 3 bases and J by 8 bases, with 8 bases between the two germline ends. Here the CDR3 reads CASSLPPDTIYF. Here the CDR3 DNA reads TGTGCCAGCAGTTTGCCCCCGGACACCATATATTTT. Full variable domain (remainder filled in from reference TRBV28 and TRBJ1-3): DVKVTQSSRYLVKRTGEKVFLECVQDMDHENMFWYRQDPGLGLRLIYFSYDVKMKEKGDIPEGYSVSREKKERFSLILESASTNQTSMYLCASSLPPDTIYFGEGSWLTVV.

This CDR3 reads CASRMGGTSHEQFF. As DNA, the CDR3 is TGTGCCAGCAGGATGGGGGGGACTAGCCATGAGCAGTTCTTC. V is TRBV11-2 and J is TRBJ2-1; 9 bases match TRBD2. The CDR3 contains 14 residues. Germline loops: CDR1 SGHAT, CDR2 FQNNGV. The V and J ends lost 6 bases and 8 bases, in that order; junction bases with no gene match: 8.

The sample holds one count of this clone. CDR3 loop: CASSQRQRDYQETQYF. CDR3 nucleotides: TGTGCCAGCAGCCAAAGGCAGCGGGACTACCAAGAGACCCAGTACTTC. The chain recombines TRBV4-2 with TRBJ2-5; 7 bases line up with TRBD2. CDR1 and CDR2 from the germline V gene are LGHNA and YNFKEQ. Trimming took 2 bases from V and 0 from J; bases not matched to a gene: 6. The CDR3 length is 16 residues.

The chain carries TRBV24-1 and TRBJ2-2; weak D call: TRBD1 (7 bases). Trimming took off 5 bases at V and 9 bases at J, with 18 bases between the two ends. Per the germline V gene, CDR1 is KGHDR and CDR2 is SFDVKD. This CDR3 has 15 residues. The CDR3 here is CATSAFHRGGWELFF. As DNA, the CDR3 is TGTGCCACCAGTGCCTTCCACAGGGGAGGTTGGGAGCTGTTTTTT.

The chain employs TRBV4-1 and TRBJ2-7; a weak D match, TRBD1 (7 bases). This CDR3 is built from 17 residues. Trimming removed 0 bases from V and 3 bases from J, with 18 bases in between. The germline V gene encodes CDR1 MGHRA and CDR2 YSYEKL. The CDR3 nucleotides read TGCGCCAGCAGCCAAGATAGTCAGGGGGGTATGAGCTACGAGCAGTACTTC. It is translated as CASSQDSQGGMSYEQYF.

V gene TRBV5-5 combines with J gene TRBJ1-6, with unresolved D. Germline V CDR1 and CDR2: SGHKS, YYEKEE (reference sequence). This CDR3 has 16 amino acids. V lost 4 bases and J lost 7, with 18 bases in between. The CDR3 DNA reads TGTGCCAGCAGCCGTTACGTTACAGTGGGCAATTCACCCCTCCACTTT. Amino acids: CASSRYVTVGNSPLHF.